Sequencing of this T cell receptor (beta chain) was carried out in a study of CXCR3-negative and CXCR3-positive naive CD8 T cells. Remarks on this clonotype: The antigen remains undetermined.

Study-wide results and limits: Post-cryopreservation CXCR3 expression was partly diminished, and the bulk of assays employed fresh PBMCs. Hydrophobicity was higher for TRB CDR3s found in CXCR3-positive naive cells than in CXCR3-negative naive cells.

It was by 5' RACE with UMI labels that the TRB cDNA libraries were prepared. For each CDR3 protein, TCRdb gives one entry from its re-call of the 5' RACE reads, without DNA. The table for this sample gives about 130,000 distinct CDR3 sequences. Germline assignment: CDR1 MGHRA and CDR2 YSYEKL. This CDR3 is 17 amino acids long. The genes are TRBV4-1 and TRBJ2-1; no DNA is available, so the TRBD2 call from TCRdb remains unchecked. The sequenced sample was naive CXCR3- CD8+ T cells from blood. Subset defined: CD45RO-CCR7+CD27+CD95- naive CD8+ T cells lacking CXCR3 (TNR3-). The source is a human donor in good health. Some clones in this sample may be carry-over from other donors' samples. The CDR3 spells CASSREALAFSYNEQFF.